Listed below are T cell receptor beta chains from one sample, sequenced in a study of response to subunit inactivated influenza vaccine. One entry per CDR3 protein, called by TCRdb with MiXCR from the RT-PCR reads. Of about 620,000 distinct CDR3 sequences in the sample, about 12% were seen once. The sample here was PBMCs from blood, taken on the day of vaccination. These receptors were collected from a man over 45 who received an inactivated influenza vaccine. Each CDR3 is given without its conserved first and last residue. A row's size may be missing; if present it is once, few, many or a size class.

v_call	j_call	clone_size	cdr3_aa
TRBV6-5	TRBJ2-7	.	ASSYSGLAGDFSYEQY
TRBV7-2	TRBJ2-7	few	ASSSDSGSAYEQY
TRBV7-2	TRBJ2-1	.	ASSSTSGGHYNEQF
TRBV27	TRBJ2-7	.	ASLRDRSSYEQY
TRBV12-3/TRBV12-4	TRBJ1-1	few	ASTLASLNTEAF
TRBV5-1	TRBJ2-7	many	ASSLVSGYEQY
TRBV28	TRBJ2-2	few	ASSFLGPREKRAGELF
TRBV29-1	TRBJ2-1	.	SVQGGIGRNEQF
TRBV15	TRBJ2-7	.	ATSRVLGLAGEIDYEQY
TRBV2	TRBJ2-1	.	ASSEDGNRDEQF
TRBV10-3	TRBJ2-7	.	AISPTSGNYEQY
TRBV28	TRBJ2-6	.	ASSSGISGANVLT
TRBV12-5	TRBJ2-1	.	ASGWLPPAPYNEQF
TRBV20-1	TRBJ2-7	few	SAFSGGASYEQY
TRBV5-6	TRBJ2-1	.	ASSLGTSLYNEQF
TRBV15	TRBJ1-6	few	ATSRDLHYNSPLH
TRBV7-6	TRBJ2-2	.	ASSFVGGELF
TRBV4-2	TRBJ2-3	few	ASRPGGPGTDTQY
TRBV5-1	TRBJ2-1	few	ASRLGARTHNEQF
TRBV4-2	TRBJ2-7	.	ASSQRRGAFYEQY
TRBV15	TRBJ2-5	few	ATRTSFRETQY
TRBV3-1	TRBJ2-5	.	ASSRWGTGRAETQY
TRBV29-1	TRBJ1-2	many	SVGRSVTNGYT
TRBV11-2	TRBJ2-7	.	ASSPNPSSEQY
TRBV7-2	TRBJ2-2	many	ASSLERNTGELF
TRBV4-2	TRBJ2-2	.	ASSQDSPSGSMGGELF
TRBV3-1	TRBJ1-5	.	ASSQKYGRGNQPQH
TRBV28	TRBJ1-3	.	ASSIVRGSGNTIY
TRBV7-2	TRBJ2-3	.	ASSLTSRHTDTQY
TRBV6-2/TRBV6-3	TRBJ2-1	few	ASSSAHRASYNEQF
TRBV20-1	TRBJ1-4	.	STLSGSSNEKLF
TRBV5-1	TRBJ1-2	many	ASSLEDRNYGYT
TRBV7-8	TRBJ2-1	few	ASSYSGSEQF
TRBV7-9	TRBJ2-7	many	ASSGLQGFWDEQY
TRBV4-2	TRBJ1-4	.	ASSQDLVGAFANEKLF
TRBV7-2	TRBJ2-3	few	ASSLGPGRSTDTQY
TRBV29-1	TRBJ2-3	many	SGGTDTQY
TRBV9	TRBJ2-2	.	ASSRDTDTGELF
TRBV24-1	TRBJ2-1	few	ATSKFKNEQF
TRBV28	TRBJ2-7	.	ASSLLVPVGREQY
TRBV20-1	TRBJ2-1	many	SADGLALNEQF
TRBV24-1	TRBJ2-1	many	ATSDFHSAGRYNEQF
TRBV20-1	TRBJ1-2	few	SAPPQVGGYT
TRBV27	TRBJ1-5	few	ASSLTDSPRQPQH
TRBV10-3	TRBJ1-5	many	AISEQGARQPQH
TRBV29-1	TRBJ1-4	many	SVQKNEKLF
TRBV6-1	TRBJ2-1	few	ASSGNPAGMSYNEQF
TRBV6-1	TRBJ2-3	.	ASRTGTLNTDTQY
TRBV18	TRBJ1-3	many	ASSLLGLGGNTIY
TRBV6-2/TRBV6-3	TRBJ2-1	few	ASSYQKRVTSQIYNEQF
TRBV20-1	TRBJ2-1	.	SWELAGNEQF
TRBV7-9	TRBJ2-7	.	ASSFSGDVAYEQY
TRBV11-2	TRBJ2-7	many	ASSPQGIHEQY
TRBV5-1	TRBJ2-5	.	ASSLDLAGGRETQY
TRBV6-1	TRBJ2-1	few	ASSPTGPNNEQF
TRBV27	TRBJ2-2	.	ASSFLGGGTGELF